This T cell receptor (beta chain) is from a study of regulatory T cells in long-lasting Graves disease. General observations from the study: The TCR repertoire of persistent Graves' patients was less diverse than that of newly diagnosed ones. Analysis covered peripheral blood alone, not thyroid tissue. Preferential use of TRBV28, TRBJ1-2 and TRBJ2-5 was seen in persistent disease.

CDR1 MNHNS and CDR2 SASEGT come from the germline V gene. The V gene lost 8 bases and the J gene lost 5 bases, with 15 bases spanning the gap. The CDR3 runs 13 residues. Time point specified: persistent/refractory GD, antithyroid drugs over 5 years with positive TRAb. PBMCs were the source of the RNA used for TCR sequencing. CDR3 regions were amplified by Arm-PCR using iRepertoire HTBI primers to build TCR beta libraries. Source study methods: Segment identification across samples yielded roughly 62 TRBV and more than 11 TRBJ segments. A single record per CDR3 protein comes from TCRdb applying MiXCR to the multiplex PCR reads. The V and J calls here are based on TCRdb, not the publication. Of about 660,000 distinct CDR3 sequences in the sample, approximately 29% are singletons; the top ten hold roughly 40%. This clonotype was counted only a few times. Antigen unknown.

The source of this sequence is a female donor with Graves disease. This sequence joins TRBV6-1 and TRBJ2-5; TRBD1 is a possible D gene (5 bases). The input for sequencing was peripheral blood mononuclear cells (PBMCs), taken when the disease was refractory, from a patient treated with antithyroid drugs. DNA for the CDR3: TGTGCCAGCTCCAGGGCTCTTGGGGAGACCCAGTACTTC. This codes for CASSRALGETQYF.